Reported below is one TCR beta chain. Trimming stripped 3 bases from V and 4 bases from J, with 28 bases between. The V gene's germline CDR1 is MNHEY and CDR2 SMNVEV (reference sequence). This CDR3 is built from 20 residues. The PCR had 60 Vbeta and 13 Jbeta primers. Assay used: immunoSEQ multiplex PCR; TCRdb lists only in-frame clones, some missing. The table lists roughly 170,000 clones, approximately 80% of them singletons. These data belong to a study of cytomegalovirus exposure and HLA in healthy donors. Sequenced input: PBMCs. The clonotype originates from a young woman in good health and CMV-seronegative. The chain recombines TRBV27 with TRBJ2-1, with D tentatively TRBD2 (6 bases). The CDR3 spells CASSFGGTLTIRRRYNEQFF. The CDR3 bases are TGTGCCAGCAGTTTTGGGGGGACTCTCACGATACGTCGTCGGTACAATGAGCAGTTCTTC.